This T cell receptor beta chain was recorded in a study of blood T cell repertoires in COVID-19. Looking at the study overall: In each case, the material was cDNA or gDNA derived from T cells, B-cell-depleted T cells, or PBMCs.

In germline, CDR1 is LNHDA, CDR2 SQIVND (reference sequence). The CDR3 is made up of 17 amino acids. Germline trimming cut 7 bases from V and 1 base from J; bases unmatched to any gene: 8. The method was immunoSEQ multiplex PCR; TCRdb's version includes in-frame clones alone and lacks a portion of them. In the table there are approximately 250,000 clones, 88% of which are singletons. The chain is built from TRBV19 and TRBJ2-2; 11 nucleotides align to TRBD1. Sequences were obtained from PBMCs or T cells enriched from blood (not recorded which). This clonotype was sampled from a woman aged 40 to 50 with acute COVID-19. CDR3 nucleotides: TGTGCCAGTACCGCATGGACAGGGGGCGTGAACACCGGGGAGCTGTTTTTT. As protein: CASTAWTGGVNTGELFF.